A single sample gave rise to the 10 T cell receptor beta chains below, sequenced in a study of T cells in Graves' hyperthyroidism and ophthalmopathy. RNA transcripts gave rise to amplified TCR beta CDR3 regions. The study used the HTBI primer set for a first-round RT-PCR of the TCR CDR3. Via MiXCR, TCRdb re-called the multiplex PCR reads, giving one row per CDR3 protein. The sample holds roughly 500,000 distinct CDR3 sequences, approximately 23% seen once. Sequenced: blood. Receptors were obtained from an older woman with Graves' ophthalmopathy.

This clonotype was recorded many times. The chain joins TRBV6-2 or TRBV6-3 to TRBJ2-3; 14 bases map to TRBD2. The length of the CDR3 is 18 residues. V dropped 6 bases and J dropped 5; count of bases not matched to a gene: 13. Germline CDR1 is MNHEY and CDR2 is SVGEGT. CDR3 sequence (DNA): TGTGCCAGCAGACTGAGACTAGCGGGAGGGCCTGATGGAGATACGCAGTATTTT. It is translated as CASRLRLAGGPDGDTQYF.

In this sample, this clonotype turned up a few times. This rearrangement joins TRBV7-3 to TRBJ2-4; maybe TRBD2 (5 bases). The V gene's germline CDR1 is SGHTA and CDR2 FQGTGA. Trimming pared 0 bases from V and 8 bases from J, leaving 17 bases between. The CDR3 spans 16 residues. The CDR3 nucleotides are TGTGCCAGCAGCTTAACCCCTAATCCCCCGAGGGACATTCAGTACTTC. Encoded protein: CASSLTPNPPRDIQYF.

This clonotype was recorded at least ten times. The chain has TRBV28 and TRBJ2-1; TRBD2 is a possible D gene (6 bases). This CDR3 has 14 residues. Trimming shortened V by 8 bases and J by 3 bases, and 14 bases separated the two germline ends. In germline, CDR1 is MDHEN, CDR2 SYDVKM. The CDR3: CASGLRGNYNEQFF. CDR3 DNA: TGTGCCAGCGGTCTGCGGGGAAACTACAATGAGCAGTTCTTC.

This clonotype was observed at least ten times. The V gene is TRBV7-2, the J gene TRBJ1-2; D is possibly TRBD1 (5 bases). Deletions cut 1 base from V and 1 base from J, with 10 bases between. Germline CDR1 and CDR2: SGHTA and FQGNSA. This CDR3 has 15 residues. In DNA form, the CDR3 reads TGTGCCAGCAGCTTAGGCCTAGGGGATAACTATGGCTACACCTTC. This translates into CASSLGLGDNYGYTF.

This clonotype was seen repeatedly, ten times or more. The rearrangement joins TRBV2 to TRBJ2-5; 13 nucleotides align to TRBD2. The CDR3 totals 16 residues. Germline-derived CDR1 and CDR2 are SNHLY and FYNNEI. After removal of 6 bases from V and 4 bases from J, the junction contained 8 bases not matched to a gene. The chain's CDR3 is CASRKGTSGTGETQYF. DNA of the CDR3: TGTGCCAGCAGAAAAGGGACTAGCGGGACGGGAGAGACCCAGTACTTC. The full variable domain, completed using reference TRBV2 and TRBJ2-5, is EPEVTQTPSHQVTQMGQEVILRCVPISNHLYFYWYRQILGQKVEFLVSFYNNEISEKSEIFDDQFSVERPDGSNFTLKIRSTKLEDSAMYFCASRKGTSGTGETQYFGPGTRLLVL.

This clonotype turned up a few times. The genes are TRBV19 and TRBJ1-2, with 10 bases fitting TRBD1. The CDR3 is 13 amino acids. The junction had 2 bases not matched to a gene; V was cut back by 8 bases and J by 2 bases. CDR1 and CDR2 from the germline V gene are LNHDA and SQIVND (reference sequence). In DNA form, the CDR3 reads TGTGCCAGTTGGGGACAGGGGAACTATGGCTACACCTTC. This gives the protein CASWGQGNYGYTF.

This clonotype was counted ten times or more. The V call is TRBV12-3 or TRBV12-4, the J call TRBJ1-5, with 9 bases aligning to TRBD1. With V trimmed by 3 bases and J by 6 bases, 6 bases remained unmatched. CDR3 size: 15 residues. The CDR3 bases are TGTGCCAGCAGTTTCGGACAGGGGAACGCTCAGCCCCAGCATTTT. Its translation: CASSFGQGNAQPQHF.

Only a few counts were recorded for this clonotype. The chain combines TRBV30 with TRBJ2-3; 9 nucleotides line up with TRBD2. Germline-derived CDR1 and CDR2 are GTSNPN and SVGIG (reference sequence). Trimming cost V 2 bases and J 6 bases; bases outside gene matches: 9. The CDR3 runs 15 residues. The chain's CDR3 is CAWSLTSGPLDTQYF. CDR3 in DNA: TGTGCCTGGAGTTTGACTAGCGGCCCATTGGATACGCAGTATTTT.

The rearrangement uses TRBV5-1 and TRBJ1-2; D is possibly TRBD1 (6 bases). V was pared by 0 bases and J by 2 bases, with 11 bases between. There are 15 residues in the CDR3. Germline CDR1 and CDR2: SGHRS and YFSETQ. The CDR3 DNA follows: TGCGCCAGCAGCTTGGGTGTTACAGGGAACTATGGCTACACCTTC. It specifies CASSLGVTGNYGYTF.

In DNA form, the CDR3 reads TGTGCCAGCAGTACCATCCGACAGGGTAGGAACTATGGCTACACCTTC. Translating gives CASSTIRQGRNYGYTF. The J gene is TRBJ1-2, the V gene TRBV6-1; 7 positions agree with TRBD1. This CDR3 contains 16 residues. CDR1 and CDR2 from the germline V gene are MNHNS and SASEGT. Trimming removed 5 bases from V and 2 bases from J; junction bases left unmatched: 11.